These T cell receptor beta chains were read from a single sample in a study of T cells in Graves' hyperthyroidism and ophthalmopathy. TCRdb re-analysed the multiplex PCR reads in MiXCR, keeping a single row per CDR3 protein. Among more than 500,000 distinct CDR3 sequences listed, around 15% were seen once. The sequencing sample was made of blood. The receptors were sampled from a woman in her thirties or forties with Graves' ophthalmopathy. The CDR3 runs from the conserved cysteine through the conserved F or W. The D gene is left open where the match is weak.

TRBJ2-7	TRBV6-2/TRBV6-3	.	CASSYRDFSSYEQYF
TRBJ1-1	TRBV7-2	.	CASSPSRGYTEAFF
TRBJ2-7	TRBV29-1	.	CSGRTDPMVHEQYF
TRBJ2-7	TRBV28	.	CASSFSINSYEQYF
TRBJ1-3	TRBV10-1	TRBD1	CASSEGDSSKVGFGNTIYF
TRBJ2-2	TRBV7-2	.	CASSLWTNTGELFF
TRBJ2-7	TRBV24-1	.	CATSADSSTYEQYF
TRBJ1-2	TRBV27	.	CVTKTGESGYTF
TRBJ1-5	TRBV18	.	CASSLTEDSNQPQHF
TRBJ2-2	TRBV11-2	TRBD2	CASSGSPGLASNGELFF
TRBJ2-2	TRBV6-2/TRBV6-3	.	CASSYSMAFTGELFF
TRBJ1-1	TRBV19	.	CASSRTPNTEAFF
TRBJ2-7	TRBV27	.	CASSSWRASYEQYF
TRBJ2-7	TRBV20-1	TRBD2	CSAGTSGIYEQYF
TRBJ2-7	TRBV28	TRBD1	CASTPTLGTGTSYEQYF
TRBJ2-7	TRBV20-1	.	CSARDWSYEQYF
TRBJ2-7	TRBV5-4	.	CASSSWDRGFEQYF
TRBJ1-1	TRBV28	.	CASTLGSFDTEAFF
TRBJ1-6	TRBV12-3/TRBV12-4	TRBD1	CASSPRGRRSNSPLHF
TRBJ1-1	TRBV6-5	.	CASRAQGNTEAFF
TRBJ2-7	TRBV20-1	TRBD2	CSARVTGSGRYYEQYF
TRBJ2-5	TRBV2	.	CASSVLKETQYF
TRBJ2-6	TRBV24-1	TRBD1	CATSGTTGKETNVLTF
TRBJ1-5	TRBV12-3/TRBV12-4	.	CASSPSGTDDQPQHF
TRBJ2-5	TRBV7-9	TRBD2	CAGQTSEHPRGETQYF
TRBJ1-2	TRBV20-1	TRBD1	CSANTGTGSGYTF
TRBJ2-7	TRBV7-9	TRBD2	CASSMGLADEQYF
TRBJ1-6	TRBV27	.	CARRGGSSPLHF
TRBJ1-1	TRBV20-1	TRBD1	CSAREQGAEAFF
TRBJ1-4	TRBV27	.	CASSPIGGSGEKLFF
TRBJ1-5	TRBV28	TRBD1	CAVQQGGSNQPQHF
TRBJ1-1	TRBV28	.	CASKRSPNTEAFF
TRBJ1-1	TRBV11-2	TRBD1	CASRSGTGVYTEAFF
TRBJ2-7	TRBV4-3	.	CASSQGVSRGRALYEQYF
TRBJ1-2	TRBV7-9	.	CASSPNNLGGYGYTF
TRBJ1-1	TRBV29-1	TRBD1	CSVEDRDTEAFF
TRBJ2-5	TRBV10-3	TRBD2	CAISAPVGGKETQYF
TRBJ2-7	TRBV7-2	.	CASSSEEDYEQYF
TRBJ1-1	TRBV18	.	CASWGGGNTEAFF
TRBJ2-3	TRBV29-1	.	CSVAVARTDTQYF
TRBJ1-3	TRBV29-1	.	CSVDTMAGTGNTIYF
TRBJ2-3	TRBV6-1	.	CASAPAGMRVYF
TRBJ1-1	TRBV28	.	CASSPGWGRTNTEAFF
TRBJ2-2	TRBV2	.	CASSAGLTGELFF
TRBJ2-5	TRBV28	.	CASSFLGVSAQYF
TRBJ2-6	TRBV27	.	CASSRGVTGANVLTF
TRBJ2-5	TRBV28	.	CASSFFALGGTQYF
TRBJ2-7	TRBV20-1	TRBD2	CSASPGTRVYEQYF
TRBJ2-2	TRBV7-9	.	CASSLMGGELFF
TRBJ1-2	TRBV27	.	CASSLTRGNYGYTF